Listed below are T cell receptor beta chains from one sample, sequenced in a study of T-cell memory formation after mild COVID-19. MiXCR, applied by TCRdb to the 5' RACE reads, yields one record per CDR3 protein. The sample yields fewer than 450,000 distinct CDR3 sequences, approximately 24% seen once. The sample taken for sequencing was PBMCs or a T cell subset sorted from them (not recorded which). The receptor source for this set is an adult woman who had mild COVID-19 (a few samples of this study predate the infection). Cell type and time point are not known. CDR3s include the opening cysteine and the closing phenylalanine or tryptophan. The order of the fields is clone size, V gene, J gene, D gene, CDR3 DNA, CDR3 protein. A D gene is named only where the DNA matches it firmly. Size is stated for part of the rows, as once, few or many counts, or as a class when the clone is expanded.

-	TRBV5-1	TRBJ1-2	-	TGCGCCAGCTCCCCCCAACTTCGACGGCTCGCACATGGCTACACCTTC	CASSPQLRRLAHGYTF
-	TRBV5-1	TRBJ2-7	TRBD1	TGCGCCAGCAGCCTCTCCGGGACAGGGGGCTCCGAGCAGTACTTC	CASSLSGTGGSEQYF
-	TRBV21-1	TRBJ2-7	-	TGTGCCAGCAGCAATTTCCCCCGCGGGCAAGAGCAGTACTTC	CASSNFPRGQEQYF
once	TRBV5-1	TRBJ1-2	-	TGCGCCAGCAGCTTGGTAGATAACTATGGCTACACCTTC	CASSLVDNYGYTF
-	TRBV7-3	TRBJ2-3	TRBD2	TGTGCCAGCAGCCCGAGCGGGAGAGGGCAGTATTTT	CASSPSGRGQYF
-	TRBV20-1	TRBJ1-3	TRBD1	TGCAGTGCTACAGGGGGTGGAAACACCATATATTTT	CSATGGGNTIYF
-	TRBV5-1	TRBJ2-5	-	TGCGCCAGCAGCTCGAATCCGGGCGGAGGGGAGACCCAGTACTTC	CASSSNPGGGETQYF
few	TRBV7-9	TRBJ1-2	TRBD1	TGTGCCAGCAGCTCCCCCGGGACAGGGGGCGGTGGTGGCTACACCTTC	CASSSPGTGGGGGYTF
-	TRBV12-3/TRBV12-4	TRBJ2-1	-	TGTGCCAGCAGTCCAGGCCCCAGACGCGTTGAGCAGTTCTTC	CASSPGPRRVEQFF
-	TRBV14	TRBJ1-2	-	TGTGCCAGCAGCCAAGGTGGGGTATACGGCTATGGCTACACCTTC	CASSQGGVYGYGYTF
many	TRBV12-3/TRBV12-4	TRBJ1-1	-	TGTGCCAGCAGGCAACTATCGGGTTCCTCAAACACTGAAGCTTTCTTT	CASRQLSGSSNTEAFF
few	TRBV7-9	TRBJ1-2	-	TGTGCCAGCAGCTTAGGGGAGGGATCAGGGGGCTACACCTTC	CASSLGEGSGGYTF
few	TRBV5-6	TRBJ2-3	-	TGTGCCAGCAGCTTGATGTCAGCTAGCACAGATACGCAGTATTTT	CASSLMSASTDTQYF
few	TRBV5-1	TRBJ2-3	TRBD2	TGCGCCAGCAGCTTATCGACTAGCGGGAGTGCGCAGTATTTT	CASSLSTSGSAQYF
-	TRBV5-1	TRBJ2-3	-	TGCGCCAGCAGCTTGGATCGAGGGGCCACAGATACGCAGTATTTT	CASSLDRGATDTQYF
-	TRBV9	TRBJ1-1	-	TGTGCCAGCAGCCCAGAGGTCAGGGGGAACACTGAAGCTTTCTTT	CASSPEVRGNTEAFF
-	TRBV7-2	TRBJ1-1	-	TGTGCCAGCAGCTTAGTCCCCCTGAACACTGAAGCTTTCTTT	CASSLVPLNTEAFF
-	TRBV15	TRBJ2-1	-	TGTGCCACCAGCACCCCCCCTGGGCGGACAACCTACAATGAGCAGTTCTTC	CATSTPPGRTTYNEQFF
few	TRBV3-1	TRBJ1-5	TRBD1	TGTGCCAGCAGCCTTTCGGGACAGGGGGCCCCTCAGCATTTT	CASSLSGQGAPQHF
few	TRBV3-1	TRBJ2-1	TRBD2	TGTGCCAGCAGCCAAGCGACTAGCGGGCACAATGAGCAGTTCTTC	CASSQATSGHNEQFF
-	TRBV9	TRBJ1-4	TRBD1	TGTGCCAGCAGCCCGGGCCCGGGACAGTATAATGAAAAACTGTTTTTT	CASSPGPGQYNEKLFF
few	TRBV5-4	TRBJ2-2	-	TGTGCCAGCAGCGCAAGAGGGGCGAACACCGGGGAGCTGTTTTTT	CASSARGANTGELFF
many	TRBV12-3/TRBV12-4	TRBJ2-7	TRBD2	TGTGCCAGCAGCAGGACTAGCGGGAGGGTCTACGAGCAGTACTTC	CASSRTSGRVYEQYF
-	TRBV2	TRBJ1-3	-	TGTGCCAGCAGTGGAGGGGGAAAGGGCAACACCATATATTTT	CASSGGGKGNTIYF
few	TRBV14	TRBJ1-3	-	TGTGCCAGCAGCCAAGATCCCGCTGATGGAAACACCATATATTTT	CASSQDPADGNTIYF
-	TRBV7-8	TRBJ2-5	-	TGTGCCAGCAGCCCCCACCCGGGACTGCCCCAAGAGACCCAGTACTTC	CASSPHPGLPQETQYF
few	TRBV20-1	TRBJ2-2	-	TGCAGTGCTAGGGCCTCAGGGAGTAACACCGGGGAGCTGTTTTTT	CSARASGSNTGELFF
-	TRBV10-3	TRBJ2-3	-	TGTGCCATCATGAATCCTGTACTGGGAGATACGCAGTATTTT	CAIMNPVLGDTQYF
few	TRBV16	TRBJ2-7	-	TGTGCCAGCAGCCAATCACGTTCAGGCTACGAGCAGTACTTC	CASSQSRSGYEQYF
few	TRBV4-3	TRBJ2-7	TRBD1	TGCGCCAGCAGCCAAGATCGGCAGGGGGCCTACGAGCAGTACTTC	CASSQDRQGAYEQYF
few	TRBV19	TRBJ2-1	-	TGTGCCAGTAGTATAGAATTGTGGTACAATGAGCAGTTCTTC	CASSIELWYNEQFF
many	TRBV29-1	TRBJ2-2	-	TGCAGCGTTGCACTCGCTGACACCGGGGAGCTGTTTTTT	CSVALADTGELFF
many	TRBV12-3/TRBV12-4	TRBJ1-2	TRBD1	TGTGCCAGCAGTCCCCAGGCAGGGGGCGACTATGGCTACACCTTC	CASSPQAGGDYGYTF
few	TRBV20-1	TRBJ1-5	TRBD1	TGCAGTGCCCCCGGGACAGGGTTATTGACCCAGCATTTT	CSAPGTGLLTQHF
-	TRBV11-3	TRBJ2-1	TRBD2	TGTGCCAGCAGTACCCTCCCCGGGAGGCGGGGAGGGAATGAGCAGTTCTTC	CASSTLPGRRGGNEQFF
-	TRBV18	TRBJ1-1	-	TGTGCCAGCTCACCTACGGGAGGGAGGAACACTGAAGCTTTCTTT	CASSPTGGRNTEAFF
-	TRBV7-9	TRBJ1-2	-	TGTGCCAGCAGCTCCCCCGGGGAAGGGAGCCGGGGCTACACCTTC	CASSSPGEGSRGYTF
few	TRBV24-1	TRBJ2-3	TRBD2	TGTGCCACCAGTGAACCCCCGACTAGCGGGAAGTCAGATACGCAGTATTTT	CATSEPPTSGKSDTQYF
-	TRBV19	TRBJ1-1	-	TGTGCCAGTATGCCCGGCAGGGAGAACACTGAAGCTTTCTTT	CASMPGRENTEAFF
-	TRBV7-9	TRBJ1-1	TRBD1	TGTGCCAGCAGCCGGGAAACAGGGGGCGGGACTGAAGCTTTCTTT	CASSRETGGGTEAFF
-	TRBV12-3/TRBV12-4	TRBJ1-1	-	TGTGCCAGCACCCTTGGGGGGGGTGGGAACACTGAAGCTTTCTTT	CASTLGGGGNTEAFF
few	TRBV3-1	TRBJ1-6	-	TGTGCCAGCAGCCACAGGGGAGGAGATAATTCACCCCTCCACTTT	CASSHRGGDNSPLHF
few	TRBV7-9	TRBJ2-1	-	TGTGCCAGCAGCTACCAGGGTAATGAGCAGTTCTTC	CASSYQGNEQFF
-	TRBV5-1	TRBJ2-1	TRBD2	TGCGCCAGCAGCTTGGCCGGCGGGGGGCCGGGGAATGAGCAGTTCTTC	CASSLAGGGPGNEQFF
few	TRBV24-1	TRBJ2-1	TRBD2	TGTGCCACCAGTGATTTGATGGCGGGAGGGCCAGGCGATGAGCAGTTCTTC	CATSDLMAGGPGDEQFF
-	TRBV5-1	TRBJ2-7	-	TGCGCCAGCAGCTTGTTTGAAAACCTCTCCCCCTACGAGCAGTACTTC	CASSLFENLSPYEQYF
-	TRBV7-9	TRBJ2-3	-	TGTGCCAGCAGCTTGGACCATAGCACAGATACGCAGTATTTT	CASSLDHSTDTQYF